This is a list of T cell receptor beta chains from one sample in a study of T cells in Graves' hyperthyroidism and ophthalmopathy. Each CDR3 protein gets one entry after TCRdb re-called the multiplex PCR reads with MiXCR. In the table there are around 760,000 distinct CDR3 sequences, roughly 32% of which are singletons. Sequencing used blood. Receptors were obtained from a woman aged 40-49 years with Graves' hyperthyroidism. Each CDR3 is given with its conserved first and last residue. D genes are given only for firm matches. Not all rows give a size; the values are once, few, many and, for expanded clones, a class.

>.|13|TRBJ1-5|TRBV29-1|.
TGCAGCTTGAGAGGGGATTACAATCAGCCCCAGCATTTT
CSLRGDYNQPQHF
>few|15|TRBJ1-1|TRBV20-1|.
TGCAGTGCGCGAACAGGCCCAGCTATGAACACTGAAGCTTTCTTT
CSARTGPAMNTEAFF
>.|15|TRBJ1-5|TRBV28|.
TGTGCCAGCAGTTTAGAAACAGGAAGCAATCAGCCCCAGCATTTT
CASSLETGSNQPQHF
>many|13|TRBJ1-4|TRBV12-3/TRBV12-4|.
TGTGCCAGCAGTTCCCAGAACTATGAAAAACTGTTTTTT
CASSSQNYEKLFF
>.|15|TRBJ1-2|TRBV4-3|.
TGCGCCAGCAGCCAAGATGGGGCCAAAAACTATGGCTACACCTTC
CASSQDGAKNYGYTF
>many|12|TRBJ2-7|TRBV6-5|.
TGTGCCAGCCAAACAGGAAACTACGAGCAGTACTTC
CASQTGNYEQYF
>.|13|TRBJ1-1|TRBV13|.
TGTGCCAGCAGCTCTATAGCCGGGACGGAAGCTTTCTTT
CASSSIAGTEAFF
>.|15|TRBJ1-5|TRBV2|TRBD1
TGTGCCAGCAGTCCTACGGGACAGGCGGCTCAGCCCCAGCATTTT
CASSPTGQAAQPQHF
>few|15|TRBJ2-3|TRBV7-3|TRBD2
TGTGCCAGCAGCTCAAGACTAGCGGGAGCAGATACGCAGTATTTT
CASSSRLAGADTQYF
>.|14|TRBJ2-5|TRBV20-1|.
TGCAGTGCTAGATCTGTGGGGGAATGGGAGACCCAGTACTTC
CSARSVGEWETQYF
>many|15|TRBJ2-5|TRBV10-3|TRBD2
TGTGCCATCAGTGACTCTAGCGGGGTTCAAGAGACCCAGTACTTC
CAISDSSGVQETQYF
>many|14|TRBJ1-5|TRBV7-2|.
TGTGCCAGCAGCCCCGACGGAGTCAATCAGCCCCAGCATTTT
CASSPDGVNQPQHF
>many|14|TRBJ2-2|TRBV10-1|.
TGCGCCAGCAGTGATGGGACACCCACCGGGGAGCTGTTTTTT
CASSDGTPTGELFF
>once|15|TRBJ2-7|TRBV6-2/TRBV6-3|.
TGTGCCAGCACCCCCCTCACAGGGCCCCCCTACGAGCAGTACTTC
CASTPLTGPPYEQYF
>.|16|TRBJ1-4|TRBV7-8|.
TGTGCCAGCAGCCCGCGATGGGGGATGCTTAATGAAAAACTGTTTTTT
CASSPRWGMLNEKLFF
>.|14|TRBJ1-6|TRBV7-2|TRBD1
TGTGCCATCAGAGCAGGGGACAGCGAGTCACCCCTCCACTTT
CAIRAGDSESPLHF
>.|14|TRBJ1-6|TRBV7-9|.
TGTGCCAGCAGCTTGTGGGGAGGGGGGACACCCCTCCACTTT
CASSLWGGGTPLHF
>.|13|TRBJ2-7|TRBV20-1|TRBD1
TGCAGTGCTACGACAGGGACGGGCTACGAGCAGTACTTC
CSATTGTGYEQYF
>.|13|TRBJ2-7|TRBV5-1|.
TGCGCCAGCAGCTTTCCGACGAGCTACGAGCAGTACTTC
CASSFPTSYEQYF
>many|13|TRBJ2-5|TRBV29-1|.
TGCAGCGTCGATATGGGGGCTTCGGAGACCCAGTACTTC
CSVDMGASETQYF
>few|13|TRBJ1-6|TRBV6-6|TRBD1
TGTGCCAGCAGCGGGACAGCTAATTCACCCCTCCACTTT
CASSGTANSPLHF
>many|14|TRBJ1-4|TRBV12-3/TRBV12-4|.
TGTGCCAGCAGGGGGCAGGCGTCTGGGGGAAAACTGTTTTTT
CASRGQASGGKLFF
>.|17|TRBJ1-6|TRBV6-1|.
TGTGCCAGCAGTGTAATGGGGACGGGAACCTATAATTCACCCCTCCACTTT
CASSVMGTGTYNSPLHF
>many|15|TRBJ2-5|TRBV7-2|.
TGTGCCAGCAGCTTAGGAGGGGACCCAAAAGAGACCCAGTACTTC
CASSLGGDPKETQYF
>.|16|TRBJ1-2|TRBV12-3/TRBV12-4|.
TGTGCCAGCAGTCCAAGAGCCGGGGCGGCGAACTATGGCTACACCTTC
CASSPRAGAANYGYTF
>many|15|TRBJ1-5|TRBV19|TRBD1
TGTGCCACCAAACCTGTCCCGGGACAGAGGCGGCCCCAGCATTTT
CATKPVPGQRRPQHF
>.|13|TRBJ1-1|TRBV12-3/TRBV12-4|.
TGTGCCAGCCGACTCGGGGGGGGTACTGAAGCTTTCTTT
CASRLGGGTEAFF
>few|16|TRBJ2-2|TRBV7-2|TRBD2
TGTGCCAGCAGCCCCGGCGTGGGGGGGAGCACCGGGGAGCTGTTTTTT
CASSPGVGGSTGELFF
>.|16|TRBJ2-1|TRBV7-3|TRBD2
TGTGCCAGCAGCCCCCGACCGGCGGGAGGAATTAATGAGCAGTTCTTC
CASSPRPAGGINEQFF
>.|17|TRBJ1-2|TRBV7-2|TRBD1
TGTGCCAGCAGCTTAGGGACAGGGAAAAGAGCTAACTATGGCTACACCTTC
CASSLGTGKRANYGYTF
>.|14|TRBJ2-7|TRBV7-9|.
TGTGCCAGCAGTTACTTGAGTCCCGCCTACGAGCAGTACTTC
CASSYLSPAYEQYF
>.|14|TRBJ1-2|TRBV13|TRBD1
TGTGCCAGCAGCGGAGGGACAGGGGACTTCGGCTACACCTTC
CASSGGTGDFGYTF
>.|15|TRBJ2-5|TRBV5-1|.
TGTGCCAGCAGCCCCGCCAGGAGTGGGGAAGAGACCCAGCACTTC
CASSPARSGEETQHF
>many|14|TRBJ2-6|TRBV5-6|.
TGTGCCAGCAGCGGACTACAGGGGGCCAACGTCCTGACTTTC
CASSGLQGANVLTF
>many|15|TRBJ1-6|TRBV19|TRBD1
TGTGCCAGTAAGGACAGGGACTCCTATAATTCACCCCTCCACTTT
CASKDRDSYNSPLHF
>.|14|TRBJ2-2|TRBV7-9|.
TGTGCCAGCAGCGAGGCTACTAACACCGGGGAGCTGTTTTTT
CASSEATNTGELFF
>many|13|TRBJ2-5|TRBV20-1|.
TGCAGTGCTAGAGATATCACAGGGGAGACCCAGTACTTC
CSARDITGETQYF
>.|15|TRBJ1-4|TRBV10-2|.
TGCGCCAGCAGGTCGGGACGTGAGACTTATGAAAAACTGTTTTTT
CASRSGRETYEKLFF
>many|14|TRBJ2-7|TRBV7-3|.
TGTGCCAGCAGCCGTGAGGCGTTCGGCTACGAGCAGTACTTC
CASSREAFGYEQYF